This is a list of T cell receptor beta chains from one sample in a study of cytomegalovirus exposure and HLA in healthy donors. TCRdb's copy holds only in-frame clones and misses some; the assay was immunoSEQ multiplex PCR. Among about 50,000 clones, around 80% were seen once, and the ten largest hold around 8.1%. Material for sequencing was PBMCs. These receptors all come from a man aged 25-45 years in good health and CMV-seropositive. Both conserved end residues are trimmed from each CDR3. D genes are given only for firm matches. Clone size is stated in some rows and not others, as once, few, many or a class when expanded.

clone_size,v_call,d_call,cdr3_aa
NA,TRBV6-6,NA,ASSYFGLPNTGELF
once,TRBV15,NA,ATRGTDEQY
NA,TRBV7-2,NA,ASSLVAASYNEQF
few,TRBV6-5,NA,ASNKQGATEAF
NA,TRBV10-1,TRBD2,ASSAGTSADEQY
NA,TRBV7-6,TRBD2,ASSQLQGSGGLYEQY
NA,TRBV2,TRBD1,ASTWDSPEQF
NA,TRBV5-8,NA,ASSSGRGPARGTEAF
once,TRBV2,TRBD1,ASSDPRDRGSTDTQY
NA,TRBV18,TRBD2,ASSPPAGTSGTKTQY
NA,TRBV6-4,TRBD1,ASRIKQGAEAF
NA,TRBV19,NA,ASSPQDNSNQPQN
NA,TRBV5-1,NA,ASARGGAATEAF
NA,TRBV5-1,NA,ASSFQGPSNEQF
NA,TRBV6-5,TRBD1,ASTRTGADTGELF
NA,TRBV7-2,TRBD1,ASSPTGVHGYT
NA,TRBV19,NA,ASSITGYNEQF
NA,TRBV19,TRBD1,ASSIGTGGNQPQH
NA,TRBV5-4,TRBD1,ASSPGQNNPTFNYGYT
NA,TRBV11-2,NA,ASSSGQRPMNTEAF
NA,TRBV9,NA,ASSKTGWTEAF
NA,TRBV20-1,TRBD1,SAAGTGEAF
NA,TRBV4-1,TRBD1,ASNQGQGVSTDTQY
few,TRBV6-4,NA,ASSETQGGTDTQY
once,TRBV5-4,NA,ASRRSGQSSYNEQF
few,TRBV28,NA,ASSLGGVGQPQH
NA,TRBV5-1,NA,ASSLDGGRVAF
NA,TRBV5-1,TRBD1,ASSLWSGGGNSPLH
NA,TRBV6-6,NA,ASSSVGLNTEAF
NA,TRBV19,NA,ASSIGWGQDTQY
NA,TRBV6-4,TRBD1,ARNPGGSYNSPLH
NA,TRBV4-1,NA,ASSRTLSLAVPENYGYT
NA,TRBV27,TRBD1,ASRGDRANEKLF
NA,TRBV19,NA,ASSIRGPSYSNQPQH
NA,TRBV28,NA,ASTPGGLPYGYT
NA,TRBV6-5,TRBD1,ASSAAGQGNTEAF
NA,TRBV5-4,NA,ASSFDRRPYEQY
NA,TRBV9,TRBD1,ASSGLTGYYSNYGYT
NA,TRBV9,NA,ASSVTTAYGYT
few,TRBV19,TRBD1,ASSTLGTVNTGELF
NA,TRBV29-1,TRBD1,SAGTGGQPQH
NA,TRBV4-1,NA,ASSQVSGQKNSPLH
NA,TRBV5-1,TRBD2,ASSLTSGSSYNEQF
NA,TRBV9,NA,ASSVAGRDSPLH
NA,TRBV9,NA,ASSVEQSYEQY
NA,TRBV27,NA,ASSESYRSHEQY
NA,TRBV6-5,TRBD1,ASSVTGVGGYT
NA,TRBV5-6,TRBD2,ASSLGLAGGGQETQY
NA,TRBV19,TRBD1,ASSPPGQVDYNEQF
NA,TRBV19,TRBD1,ASRSGQGVVQPQH
NA,TRBV2,TRBD2,ASRILAGGNTGELF
NA,TRBV5-5,TRBD1,ASSSGTGVSNQPQH
NA,TRBV9,TRBD2,ASSPRTSGRETQY
NA,TRBV23-1,TRBD1,ASSPSRGNEQY
NA,TRBV6-6,NA,ASIVGPDNSPLH